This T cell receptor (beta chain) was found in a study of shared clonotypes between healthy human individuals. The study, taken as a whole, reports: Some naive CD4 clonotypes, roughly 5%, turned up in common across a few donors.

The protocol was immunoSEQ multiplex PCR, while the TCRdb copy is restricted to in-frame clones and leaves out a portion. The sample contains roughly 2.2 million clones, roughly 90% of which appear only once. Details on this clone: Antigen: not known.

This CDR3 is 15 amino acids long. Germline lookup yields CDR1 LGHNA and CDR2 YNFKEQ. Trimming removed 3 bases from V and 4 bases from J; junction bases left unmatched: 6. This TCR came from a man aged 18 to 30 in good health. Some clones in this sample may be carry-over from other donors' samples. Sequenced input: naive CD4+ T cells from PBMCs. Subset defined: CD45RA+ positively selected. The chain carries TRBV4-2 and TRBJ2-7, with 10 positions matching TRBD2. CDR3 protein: CASSQRAGGGYEQYF. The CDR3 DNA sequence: TGTGCCAGCAGCCAGCGAGCGGGAGGGGGGTACGAGCAGTACTTC.